The 26 T cell receptor beta chains below come from one sample, sequenced in a study of OX40 agonist ivuxolimab in advanced cancers. Generated by immunoSEQ multiplex PCR, the TCRdb table keeps only in-frame clones and is missing some. Among about 24,000 clones listed, just under 75% were seen once. This specimen consisted of CD4+ or CD8+ T cells sorted from blood, obtained in a trial of the OX40 agonist ivuxolimab. Receptor source: an adult with an advanced solid tumor such as melanoma, head and neck, liver or kidney cancer.

This clone has more than one count but fewer than ten. In DNA form, the CDR3 reads TGTGCCAGCAGCTTCCAGGACAGGGGTTACGAGCAGTACTTC. Translated: CASSFQDRGYEQYF. V and J are TRBV7-9 and TRBJ2-7; 9 bases fit TRBD1. The CDR3 length is 14 residues. V shed 3 bases, J shed 4 bases, and the junction held 4 bases outside the gene matches. Germline CDR1 is SEHNR and CDR2 is FQNEAQ (reference sequence).

The J gene is TRBJ2-3, the V gene TRBV27, with TRBD2 identical over 11 bases. Losses at the gene ends were 3 bases for V and 6 bases for J; bases not matched to a gene: 11. This CDR3 has 17 residues. The V gene's germline CDR1 is MNHEY and CDR2 SMNVEV (reference sequence). This chain's CDR3 is CASSLMGLADYSDTQYF. The CDR3 nucleotides are TGTGCCAGCAGTTTGATGGGACTAGCGGACTACAGTGATACGCAGTATTTT.

This clone occurred once. The chain recombines TRBV28 with TRBJ1-1; a possible D gene is TRBD1 (6 bases). Germline CDR1 and CDR2: MDHEN and SYDVKM. The CDR3 sequence is 11 residues long. The V gene lost 5 bases and the J gene lost 6 bases, with 7 bases spanning the gap. The CDR3 DNA sequence: TGTGCCAGCAGTCGGGGGCCTGAAGCTTTCTTT. The encoded protein is CASSRGPEAFF. The variable domain in full, with the rest retrieved from reference TRBV28 and TRBJ1-1, is DVKVTQSSRYLVKRTGEKVFLECVQDMDHENMFWYRQDPGLGLRLIYFSYDVKMKEKGDIPEGYSVSREKKERFSLILESASTNQTSMYLCASSRGPEAFFGQGTRLTVV.

This clone turned up a few times. CDR3 DNA: TGTGCCAGCAGCTTAGCCGGGACGAGTAGGGAGCTGTTTTTT. It specifies CASSLAGTSRELFF. The chain links TRBV7-8 to TRBJ2-2; tentatively, D is TRBD1 or TRBD2 (5 bases each). This CDR3 region has 14 residues. Deletions cut 0 bases from V and 9 bases from J, with 11 bases between. Germline V gives CDR1 SGHVS, CDR2 FQNEAQ. The whole variable domain, filled in from reference TRBV7-8 and TRBJ2-2, reads GAGVSQSPRYKVAKRGQDVALRCDPISGHVSLFWYQQALGQGPEFLTYFQNEAQLDKSGLPSDRFFAERPEGSVSTLKIQRTQQEDSAVYLCASSLAGTSRELFFGEGSRLTVL.

The CDR3 nucleotides are TGTGCCAGTAGTATAGTCAGATACAATGAGCAGTTCTTC. Its protein product is CASSIVRYNEQFF. J is TRBJ2-1 and V is TRBV19; no clear D gene. In germline, CDR1 is LNHDA, CDR2 SQIVND (reference sequence). The CDR3 contains 13 residues. Trimming shortened V by 1 base and J by 4 bases, and 5 bases separated the two germline ends.

This rearrangement joins TRBV6-5 to TRBJ2-5; D is possibly TRBD2 (5 bases). The CDR3 length is 12 residues. The V end lost 2 bases, the J end lost 4 bases, and 5 bases lay between the germline ends. In germline, CDR1 is MNHEY, CDR2 SVGAGI. CDR3 nucleotide sequence: TGTGCCAGCAGTTACGAGGGAGAGACCCAGTACTTC. Its protein is CASSYEGETQYF.

This chain links TRBV9 with TRBJ1-2, with a tentative D call TRBD1 (5 bases). The CDR3 is 14 amino acids. Trimming cost V 4 bases and J 9 bases, with 19 bases left between them. Germline V gene lookup returns CDR1 SGDLS and CDR2 YYNGEE. The CDR3 coding sequence is TGTGCCAGCAGCCCCCCCCGGGGCTTTAAAAGCTACACCTTC. Amino acids: CASSPPRGFKSYTF.

This clone was seen just once. V is TRBV7-9 and J is TRBJ2-1, with D possibly being TRBD2 (6 bases). The germline V gene encodes CDR1 SEHNR and CDR2 FQNEAQ (reference sequence). V lost 11 bases and J lost 0, with 17 bases in between. The CDR3 spans 15 residues. The CDR3 DNA is TGTGCCGGTGGGGCGGGGAGGAGCTCCTACAATGAGCAGTTCTTC. It encodes CAGGAGRSSYNEQFF.

The CDR3 loop reads CASSEEGPEWGPLHF. The CDR3 bases are TGTGCCAGCAGCGAGGAGGGGCCCGAGTGGGGACCCCTCCACTTT. V usage is TRBV7-3 and J usage is TRBJ1-6, with D perhaps matching TRBD1 (5 bases). In germline, CDR1 is SGHTA, CDR2 FQGTGA. V dropped 5 bases and J dropped 12 bases, with 20 bases sitting between them. The CDR3 has 15 amino acids.

This rearrangement joins TRBV11-3 to TRBJ2-3; D is unresolved. V was pared by 5 bases and J by 2 bases, with 14 bases between. The V gene's germline CDR1 is SGHNT and CDR2 YENEEA. The CDR3 sequence is 15 residues long. The CDR3, as DNA: TGTGCCAGCAGCGGCCGGACGGTCGACACAGATACGCAGTATTTT. This encodes CASSGRTVDTDTQYF.

The V and J genes are TRBV7-9 and TRBJ2-1; no firm D call. With 3 bases removed from V and 7 bases from J, the gap between germline ends came to 4 bases. The CDR3 loop spans 11 amino acids. Looked up from germline, CDR1 is SEHNR and CDR2 is FQNEAQ (reference sequence). CDR3 in amino acids: CASSFPNEQFF. CDR3 in DNA: TGTGCCAGCAGCTTTCCTAATGAGCAGTTCTTC.

The chain carries TRBV19 and TRBJ1-5, with no clear D. The germline V gene has CDR1 LNHDA and CDR2 SQIVND (reference sequence). There are 9 residues in the CDR3. V was clipped by 8 bases and J by 9 bases, with 5 bases between them. The CDR3 DNA follows: TGTGCCAGTGGCTGGCCCCAGCATTTT. Protein sequence: CASGWPQHF.

This chain connects TRBV4-1 to TRBJ2-7; D is undetermined. V lost 0 bases and J 4 bases, leaving 13 bases between the germline ends. This CDR3 comprises 15 residues. Germline assignment: CDR1 MGHRA and CDR2 YSYEKL. The CDR3 DNA follows: TGCGCCAGCAGCCAAGATGTTGGAAGGGTTTACGAGCAGTACTTC. Translation gives CASSQDVGRVYEQYF.

The V gene is TRBV11-2, the J gene TRBJ2-5; 8 bases agree with TRBD2. In germline, CDR1 is SGHAT, CDR2 FQNNGV. This CDR3 has 13 residues. With 5 bases clipped from V and 3 bases from J, the junction kept 2 bases outside the gene matches. CDR3 sequence: CASSDSGEETQYF. CDR3 in DNA: TGTGCCAGCAGCGATAGCGGGGAAGAGACCCAGTACTTC.

The CDR3 coding sequence is TGTGCCAGCAGCTGGGGGCTGAACACTGAAGCTTTCTTT. Translated, it gives CASSWGLNTEAFF. This chain connects TRBV7-2 to TRBJ1-1; D may be TRBD1 (6 bases). Germline V CDR1 and CDR2: SGHTA, FQGNSA. The CDR3 totals 13 residues. V lost 4 bases, J lost 0 bases, and 6 bases lay in between.

Written as DNA, the CDR3 is TGTGCCAGCAGCCCCATACTCACAGGGGTCGAGCAGTACTTC. Protein product: CASSPILTGVEQYF. The chain combines TRBV7-9 with TRBJ2-7; 7 nucleotides match TRBD1. CDR3 length equals 14 residues. Germline assignment: CDR1 SEHNR and CDR2 FQNEAQ (reference sequence). Losses at the gene ends were 5 bases for V and 6 bases for J; bases not matched to a gene: 10.

The chain combines TRBV6-5 with TRBJ2-1, with 7 bases fitting TRBD2. The V gene end was trimmed by 4 bases and the J gene end by 9 bases; junction bases not matched to a gene: 3. Germline assignment: CDR1 MNHEY and CDR2 SVGAGI. CDR3 size: 12 residues. The CDR3 here is CASSLASGEQFF. CDR3 bases: TGTGCCAGCAGTTTAGCTAGCGGTGAGCAGTTCTTC.

The chain uses TRBV13 and TRBJ2-1; D not resolved. Germline V gene sequence: CDR1 PRHDT, CDR2 FYEKMQ (reference sequence). This CDR3 comprises 15 residues. V was shortened by 3 bases and J by 9 bases, with 18 bases between the two germline ends. The DNA for the CDR3 is TGTGCCAGCAGCTTGGCGCTTGCTGATCCCGGTGAGCAGTTCTTC. Its protein product is CASSLALADPGEQFF.

The genes are TRBV7-9 and TRBJ2-7; D is undetermined. V shed 5 bases and J shed 2 bases, with 13 bases lying between them. CDR3 length: 14 amino acids. Germline loops: CDR1 SEHNR, CDR2 FQNEAQ (reference sequence). CDR3 protein: CASSPRIKAYEQYF. The CDR3 DNA reads as TGTGCCAGCAGCCCGCGAATAAAGGCCTACGAGCAGTACTTC.

V gene TRBV7-2 combines with J gene TRBJ2-3, with TRBD2 as a possible D gene (7 bases). This CDR3 comprises 16 residues. CDR1 SGHTA and CDR2 FQGNSA come from the germline V gene. With 0 bases removed from V and 4 bases from J, the gap between germline ends came to 14 bases. The chain's CDR3 is CASSLARWGGPDTQYF. In DNA form, the CDR3 reads TGTGCCAGCAGCTTAGCGCGGTGGGGGGGCCCAGATACGCAGTATTTT.

The genes are TRBV6-6 and TRBJ1-2; TRBD1 agrees at 7 bases. CDR3 size: 14 residues. The germline gives CDR1 MNHNY, CDR2 SVGAGI (reference sequence). The V gene end was trimmed by 5 bases and the J gene end by 7 bases; junction bases not matched to a gene: 10. The CDR3: CASSTGDSGTGYTF. Here the CDR3 DNA reads TGTGCCAGCAGTACAGGGGACAGCGGGACTGGCTACACCTTC.

This clone came up once. V gene TRBV9 combines with J gene TRBJ2-2; D gene unclear. This CDR3 contains 12 residues. The V end was cut by 4 bases, the J end by 0 bases, with 1 base between. In germline, CDR1 is SGDLS, CDR2 YYNGEE. The CDR3 is CASSTNTGELFF. In DNA form, the CDR3 reads TGTGCCAGCAGCACGAACACCGGGGAGCTGTTTTTT.

The table lists this clone with a few counts. The chain joins TRBV2 to TRBJ2-2, with D maybe TRBD1 (6 bases). CDR3 length: 17 amino acids. V lost 3 bases and J 2 bases, leaving 16 bases between the germline ends. The germline CDR1 and CDR2 sequences are SNHLY and FYNNEI. The CDR3 loop is CASSDPYEQGNTGELFF. The CDR3 region has the DNA TGTGCCAGCAGTGACCCGTACGAACAGGGAAACACCGGGGAGCTGTTTTTT.

The V gene is TRBV29-1, the J gene TRBJ2-7; D is uncertain. The germline gives CDR1 SQVTM, CDR2 ANQGSEA. The CDR3 loop spans 13 amino acids. The ends were cut back, 4 bases at V and 2 bases at J, with 12 bases in the middle. The CDR3 reads CSVGGKPPYEQYF. CDR3 nucleotide sequence: TGCAGCGTTGGGGGAAAGCCTCCCTACGAGCAGTACTTC.

As regards this clone: Other DNA sequences of this sample code for an identical CDR3. The V gene is TRBV6-4, the J gene TRBJ2-1, with TRBD2 matching over 9 bases. Germline CDR1 reads MRHNA; CDR2 reads SNTAGT. The CDR3 contains 15 residues. V lost 3 bases, J lost 1 base, and 1 base stayed unmatched. In DNA, the CDR3 is TGTGCCAGCAGTGAAAGCGGGGGGTCCTACAATGAGCAGTTCTTC. Translation gives CASSESGGSYNEQFF.

This chain connects TRBV10-3 to TRBJ1-2; D gene uncertain. The germline V gene has CDR1 ENHRY and CDR2 SYGVKD. This CDR3 has 15 residues. Trimming cost V 10 bases and J 4 bases, with 22 bases left between them. DNA of the CDR3: TGTGCCAGCACCCCGGGAGCCGGACGGGGCTATGGCTACACCTTC. This translates into CASTPGAGRGYGYTF.